These T cell receptor beta chains were read from a single sample in a study of cytomegalovirus exposure and HLA in healthy donors. The table came from immunoSEQ multiplex PCR; TCRdb's copy has only in-frame clones and leaves some out. This sample has about 75,000 clones, with almost 85% found just once. Sample: PBMCs. The origin of the receptors is a man aged 18 to 29 in good health and CMV-seronegative. CDR3s include the opening cysteine and the closing phenylalanine or tryptophan. The D gene is left open where the match is weak. Part of the rows lack a size; the others show once, few, many or a class for expanded clones.

TRBJ2-3,.,.,TRBV5-4,CASSLVSVDTQYF,TGTGCCAGCAGCTTGGTGAGTGTAGATACGCAGTATTTT
TRBJ2-1,.,TRBD2,TRBV7-9,CASSPGGTYNEQFF,TGTGCCAGCAGCCCGGGGGGAACCTACAATGAGCAGTTCTTC
TRBJ1-1,.,.,TRBV6-5,CASSRGVGPEAFF,TGTGCCAGCAGTAGGGGTGTGGGCCCTGAAGCTTTCTTT
TRBJ2-5,.,TRBD2,TRBV4-3,CASSQDLLAGGAETQYF,TGCGCCAGCAGCCAAGATTTACTAGCGGGGGGGGCGGAGACCCAGTACTTC
TRBJ2-5,.,TRBD2,TRBV19,CASRGRGLAGAETQYF,TGTGCCAGTAGGGGCCGGGGACTAGCGGGAGCAGAGACCCAGTACTTC
TRBJ2-7,.,.,TRBV4-2,CASSQDEGQVFLREQYF,TGTGCCAGCAGCCAAGATGAGGGCCAGGTCTTCTTAAGGGAGCAGTACTTC
TRBJ1-3,.,.,TRBV6-1,CASSEAPRGNTIYF,TGTGCCAGCAGTGAAGCGCCCAGGGGAAACACCATATATTTT
TRBJ2-1,.,.,TRBV19,CASSSPGVNEQFF,TGTGCCAGTAGTTCTCCAGGGGTTAATGAGCAGTTCTTC
TRBJ2-3,.,TRBD2,TRBV6-1,CASSARLAGGRTDTQYF,TGTGCCAGCAGTGCAAGACTAGCGGGGGGTCGCACAGATACGCAGTATTTT
TRBJ1-6,.,TRBD1,TRBV4-1,CASSQDRDSSYNSPLHF,TGCGCCAGCAGCCAAGATAGGGACAGCTCCTATAATTCACCCCTCCACTTT
TRBJ1-1,.,TRBD1,TRBV27,CASSPGQGWNTEAFF,TGTGCCAGCAGCCCGGGACAGGGTTGGAACACTGAAGCTTTCTTT
TRBJ2-7,once,TRBD2,TRBV7-2,CASSLAAGDVYEQYF,TGTGCCAGCAGCTTAGCAGCGGGAGACGTCTACGAGCAGTACTTC
TRBJ1-2,.,.,TRBV2,CASRGYGYTF,TGTGCCAGCCGGGGCTATGGCTACACCTTC
TRBJ1-2,.,.,TRBV7-9,CASSQQGGRANYGYTF,TGTGCCAGCAGCCAACAGGGTGGGAGAGCTAACTATGGCTACACCTTC
TRBJ2-2,.,TRBD2,TRBV9,CASRSAGANTGELFF,TGTGCCAGCAGGTCAGCGGGGGCGAACACCGGGGAGCTGTTTTTT
TRBJ1-1,.,.,TRBV28,CASSVGITEAFF,TGTGCCAGCAGCGTCGGGATTACTGAAGCTTTCTTT
TRBJ1-4,.,TRBD1,TRBV7-2,CASSLQRTGANEKLFF,TGTGCCAGCAGCTTACAGAGGACAGGGGCTAATGAAAAACTGTTTTTT
TRBJ2-1,.,.,TRBV19,CASSPGDYNNEQFF,TGTGCCAGTAGTCCAGGGGACTACAACAATGAGCAGTTCTTC
TRBJ2-7,few,TRBD1,TRBV7-9,CSSSPRDRSYEQYF,TGTTCCAGCAGCCCCCGGGACAGGTCCTACGAGCAGTACTTC